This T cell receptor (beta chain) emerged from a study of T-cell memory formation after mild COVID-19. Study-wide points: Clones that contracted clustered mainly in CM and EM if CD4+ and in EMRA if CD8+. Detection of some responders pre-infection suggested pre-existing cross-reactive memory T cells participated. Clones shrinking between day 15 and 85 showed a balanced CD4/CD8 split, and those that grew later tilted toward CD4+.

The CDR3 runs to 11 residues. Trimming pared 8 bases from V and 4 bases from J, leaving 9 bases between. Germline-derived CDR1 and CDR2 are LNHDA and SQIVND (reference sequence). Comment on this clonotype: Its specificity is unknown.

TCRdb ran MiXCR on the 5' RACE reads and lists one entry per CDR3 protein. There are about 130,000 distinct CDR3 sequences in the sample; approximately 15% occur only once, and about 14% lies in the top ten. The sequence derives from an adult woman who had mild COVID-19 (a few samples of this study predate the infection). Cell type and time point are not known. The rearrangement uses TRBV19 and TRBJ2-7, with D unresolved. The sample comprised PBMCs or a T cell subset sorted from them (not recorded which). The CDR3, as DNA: TGTGCCAGTGGTCTAGGGTACGAGCAGTACTTC. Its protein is CASGLGYEQYF.